A single sample gave rise to the 31 T cell receptor beta chains below, sequenced in a study of T cells after yellow fever vaccination (dated by TCRdb to between 2017 and 2020). Library preparation used 5' RACE. TCRdb shows the sequencer as Illumina HiSeq 2500. TCRdb reanalyzed the raw reads on its own, using fastp at Q25 for trimming and MiXCR for clone calling, and kept in-frame beta chains. For every CDR3 protein sequence, its rows merge into one entry that carries the most common genes and DNA. For this sample the table gives around 340,000 distinct CDR3 sequences, of which roughly 9.4% were detected only once. 15% to 20% of the sample lies in the top ten. The treatment or condition label here, explained by the study, means: live attenuated yellow fever vaccine strain. The starting material was PBMCs, obtained on the day of the first yellow fever vaccination. These receptors originate from a man younger than 35 who received the YFV17D yellow fever vaccine.

The V gene is TRBV5-8, the J gene TRBJ2-4; 9 bases are shared with TRBD1. Germline lookup yields CDR1 SGHTS and CDR2 YDEGEE. CDR3 length: 14 amino acids. The V and J ends lost 2 bases and 9 bases, in that order; junction bases with no gene match: 6. The CDR3 DNA sequence: TGTGCCAGCAGCTTTGAGTTGACAGGGGGCATTCAGTACTTC. It codes for CASSFELTGGIQYF.

This clonotype was found a few times. The V and J genes are TRBV9 and TRBJ2-7, with D uncertain. V was clipped by 3 bases and J by 7 bases, with 20 bases between them. CDR1 and CDR2 from the germline V gene are SGDLS and YYNGEE. The CDR3 contains 15 residues. This CDR3 reads CASSAHPGRGQEQYF. The CDR3 bases are TGTGCCAGCAGCGCCCACCCGGGCCGCGGCCAAGAGCAGTACTTC.

This clonotype appeared a few times. The chain carries TRBV5-4 and TRBJ1-2; D is undetermined. The germline V and J ends were trimmed by 2 bases and 2 bases, with 13 bases remaining between them. Germline CDR1 SGHNT, CDR2 YYREEE (reference sequence). The CDR3 loop spans 15 amino acids. CDR3 bases: TGTGCCAGCAGCTTTTGGTTTCAACAGAACTATGGCTACACCTTC. Its protein product is CASSFWFQQNYGYTF.

On this clonotype itself: Germline is not matched at one junction end, which may reflect a read error. The rearrangement uses TRBV20-1 and TRBJ1-2; TRBD1 aligns across 9 bases. This CDR3 comprises 14 residues. CDR1 and CDR2 (germline): DFQATT, SNEGSKA (reference sequence). Written as DNA, the CDR3 is TGCAGTGCTGGAGAACAGGGGGCAATATTTGGCTACACCTTC. It specifies CSAGEQGAIFGYTF.

The chain combines TRBV6-5 with TRBJ1-1; D perhaps matches TRBD1 (6 bases). V lost 2 bases, J lost 4 bases, and 11 bases lay in between. Germline V gene sequence: CDR1 MNHEY, CDR2 SVGAGI. This CDR3 has 14 amino acids. For the CDR3, the DNA is TGTGCCAGCAGTTACGTAATAGGGGGCACTGAAGCTTTCTTT. Translated, it gives CASSYVIGGTEAFF.

Only a few counts were recorded for this clonotype. The V and J genes are TRBV20-1 and TRBJ2-4; TRBD1 agrees at 9 bases. J lost 6 bases, V lost 5 bases, and 5 bases had no gene match. Looked up from germline, CDR1 is DFQATT and CDR2 is SNEGSKA (reference sequence). The CDR3 is 13 amino acids. This chain's CDR3 is CSASQGAGNIQYF. DNA for the CDR3: TGCAGTGCTTCACAGGGGGCTGGAAACATTCAGTACTTC.

This clonotype occurred a few times. The J gene is TRBJ2-2, the V gene TRBV28, with a weak D call TRBD1 (6 bases). This CDR3 is built from 14 residues. Per germline, CDR1 MDHEN and CDR2 SYDVKM. The germline V and J ends were trimmed by 3 bases and 6 bases, with 11 bases remaining between them. The DNA of the CDR3 is TGTGCCAGCAGTTTCCCCAACAGGGCCGGGGAGCTGTTTTTT. Protein product: CASSFPNRAGELFF.

This clonotype was picked up a small number of times. The V and J genes are TRBV29-1 and TRBJ2-7; either TRBD1 or TRBD2 may fit D (5 bases each). Germline V gene data show CDR1 as SQVTM and CDR2 as ANQGSEA. The CDR3 contains 15 residues. Deletions cut 3 bases from V and 0 bases from J, with 15 bases between. DNA for the CDR3: TGCAGCGTTGATTTTTCGGGACGGGACTCCTACGAGCAGTACTTC. Residues: CSVDFSGRDSYEQYF.

On this clonotype: A read error may be the cause here, since a much bigger clone is one base away. The conserved closing phenylalanine or tryptophan is absent in this CDR3, likely reflecting a read error. CDR3 sequence reads: CASSPPRGAETQYL. The CDR3 coding sequence is TGTGCCAGCAGTCCCCCTCGAGGGGCTGAGACCCAGTACCTC. The rearrangement joins TRBV6-1 to TRBJ2-5, with D perhaps being TRBD1 or TRBD2 (5 bases each). Germline V gene data show CDR1 as MNHNS and CDR2 as SASEGT. The V gene lost 5 bases and the J gene lost 5 bases, with 15 bases spanning the gap. The CDR3 is 14 amino acids.

Many counts were recorded for this clonotype. The chain combines TRBV3-1 with TRBJ1-2; weak D call: TRBD1 (5 bases). In germline, CDR1 is LGHDT, CDR2 YNNKEL (reference sequence). V lost 4 bases, J lost 8 bases, and 14 bases lay in between. CDR3 size: 13 residues. CDR3 nucleotide sequence: TGTGCCAGCAGCCGGGGACCGTCCCGAGGCTACACCTTC. Protein: CASSRGPSRGYTF.

This chain joins TRBV7-8 and TRBJ2-5; either TRBD1 or TRBD2 may supply D (5 bases each). Germline V gene lookup returns CDR1 SGHVS and CDR2 FQNEAQ. The CDR3 is 16 amino acids. Trimming removed 5 bases at V and 1 base at J, with 17 bases between. This chain's CDR3 is CASSPVFGAGQETQYF. As DNA, the CDR3 is TGTGCCAGCAGCCCAGTTTTTGGGGCGGGCCAAGAGACCCAGTACTTC.

The table lists this clonotype with a few counts. The chain is built from TRBV10-3 and TRBJ1-5; D is uncertain. Germline lookup yields CDR1 ENHRY and CDR2 SYGVKD. V lost 2 bases to trimming and J lost 2 bases, with 7 bases between them. The CDR3 has 14 amino acids. CDR3 in DNA: TGTGCCATCAGTGAGGGTTTAGGCAATCAGCCCCAGCATTTT. This gives the protein CAISEGLGNQPQHF.

The J gene is TRBJ1-6, the V gene TRBV2; D not resolved. This CDR3 region has 14 residues. CDR1 and CDR2 from the germline V gene are SNHLY and FYNNEI. V lost 8 bases to trimming and J lost 9 bases, with 17 bases between them. CDR3 coding DNA: TGTGCCAGCTCGGAGCTCCCTGTTGGTTCACCCCTCCACTTT. Protein product: CASSELPVGSPLHF.

The chain couples TRBV2 to TRBJ2-1, with 8 bases matching TRBD1. The V and J ends lost 6 bases and 9 bases, in that order; junction bases with no gene match: 7. Germline V gene data show CDR1 as SNHLY and CDR2 as FYNNEI. CDR3 length equals 13 residues. CDR3 nucleotides: TGTGCCAGCAGCGCGGACAGGGAAAGTGAGCAGTTCTTC. This sequence encodes CASSADRESEQFF.

This chain links TRBV9 with TRBJ2-7, with D perhaps given as TRBD1 or TRBD2 (5 bases each). Germline lookup yields CDR1 SGDLS and CDR2 YYNGEE. Deletions cut 4 bases from V and 0 bases from J, with 17 bases between. CDR3 size: 16 residues. CDR3 in DNA: TGTGCCAGCAGCCACGACCGGGACGGCAACTCCTACGAGCAGTACTTC. It is translated as CASSHDRDGNSYEQYF.

The chain joins TRBV4-3 to TRBJ2-5; maybe TRBD2 (5 bases). V dropped 2 bases and J dropped 2 bases, with 12 bases sitting between them. Per the germline V gene, CDR1 is LGHNA and CDR2 is YSLEER. This CDR3 comprises 15 residues. The CDR3 loop is CASSQNRGLQETQYF. The CDR3 region has the DNA TGCGCCAGCAGCCAAAACCGGGGATTGCAAGAGACCCAGTACTTC.

This clonotype was counted at least ten times. The rearrangement joins TRBV5-1 to TRBJ2-2; D is perhaps TRBD2 (6 bases). Per germline, CDR1 SGHRS and CDR2 YFSETQ. The CDR3 has 14 residues. V was shortened by 4 bases and J by 7 bases, with 14 bases between the two germline ends. This CDR3 is CASSPGGNGGELFF. Written as DNA, the CDR3 is TGCGCCAGCAGCCCCGGAGGGAACGGCGGGGAGCTGTTTTTT.

This clonotype was found many times. This chain uses TRBV4-1 with TRBJ2-7; no clear D gene. Trimming removed 0 bases from V and 3 bases from J, with 9 bases in between. Germline CDR1 is MGHRA and CDR2 is YSYEKL. The CDR3 spans 14 residues. CDR3 sequence: CASSQENSGYEQYV. In DNA form, the CDR3 reads TGCGCCAGCAGCCAAGAAAACTCCGGCTACGAGCAGTACGTC.

This chain connects TRBV29-1 to TRBJ2-5, with D perhaps matching TRBD2 (6 bases). Germline V gene data show CDR1 as SQVTM and CDR2 as ANQGSEA. The CDR3 contains 13 residues. The V gene lost 4 bases and the J gene lost 5 bases, with 14 bases spanning the gap. The CDR3 region has the DNA TGCAGCGTTGTGTGGAGGGTTGCGGAGACCCAGTACTTC. It encodes CSVVWRVAETQYF.

There are a few counts of this clonotype. The chain joins TRBV10-2 to TRBJ2-5; TRBD2 aligns across 8 bases. V lost 2 bases, J lost 2 bases, and 4 bases stayed unmatched. Per the germline V gene, CDR1 is WSHSY and CDR2 is SAAADI. The CDR3 loop spans 15 amino acids. CDR3 protein: CASSESGGSQETQYF. DNA of the CDR3: TGCGCCAGCAGTGAGAGCGGGGGTTCGCAAGAGACCCAGTACTTC.

This clonotype has only a few counts. The rearrangement joins TRBV12-3 or TRBV12-4 to TRBJ2-3, with TRBD2 matching 12 bases. Trimming took 7 bases from V and 4 from J; bases not matched to a gene: 9. The CDR3 is 16 amino acids. The CDR3 region is CASTLLAGGGADTQYF. The CDR3 DNA reads TGTGCCAGCACTCTCCTAGCGGGGGGGGGGGCAGATACGCAGTATTTT.

This clonotype was detected ten times or more. This chain connects TRBV5-4 to TRBJ2-7, with D unresolved. CDR3 length: 13 amino acids. The germline CDR1 and CDR2 sequences are SGHNT and YYREEE (reference sequence). V lost 3 bases and J lost 3, with 10 bases in between. CDR3: CASSSEASYEQYV. CDR3 nucleotide sequence: TGTGCCAGCAGCTCTGAGGCTAGCTACGAGCAGTACGTC.

In this sample, this clonotype turned up many times. The V and J genes are TRBV4-3 and TRBJ2-1, with D tentatively TRBD2 (6 bases). The germline CDR1 and CDR2 sequences are LGHNA and YSLEER. The CDR3 sequence is 17 residues long. Trimming cost V 0 bases and J 0 bases, with 12 bases left between them. The chain's CDR3 is CASSQDSLGGSYNEQFF. The CDR3 region has the DNA TGCGCCAGCAGCCAAGACTCGTTGGGGGGCTCCTACAATGAGCAGTTCTTC.

The J gene is TRBJ1-2, the V gene TRBV25-1; D is unclear. CDR3 length: 13 residues. CDR1 and CDR2 (germline): MGHDK, SYGVNS. V lost 6 bases to trimming and J lost 2 bases, with 10 bases between them. The CDR3 region is CASRKDGNYGYTF. The CDR3 DNA sequence: TGTGCCAGCAGGAAGGACGGCAACTATGGCTACACCTTC.

The chain carries TRBV5-1 and TRBJ1-6; TRBD1 aligns across 8 bases. Trimming at V came to 4 bases and at J to 7 bases, leaving 7 bases not matched to a gene. This CDR3 is 15 amino acids long. The germline gives CDR1 SGHRS, CDR2 YFSETQ. The CDR3 loop reads CASSGGDRWNSPLHF. The CDR3 nucleotides are TGCGCCAGCAGCGGGGGGGACAGGTGGAATTCACCCCTCCACTTT.

This clonotype came up a few times. The chain has TRBV6-1 and TRBJ1-5; D is possibly TRBD1 (5 bases). The CDR3 extends over 16 amino acids. The V gene lost 0 bases and the J gene lost 6 bases, with 15 bases spanning the gap. In germline, CDR1 is MNHNS, CDR2 SASEGT. The CDR3: CASSEAGGGVGQPQHF. In DNA, the CDR3 is TGTGCCAGCAGTGAAGCGGGTGGAGGGGTAGGTCAGCCCCAGCATTTT.

This clonotype has a handful of counts. The chain carries TRBV6-5 and TRBJ2-1; D not certain. Germline lookup yields CDR1 MNHEY and CDR2 SVGAGI. The CDR3 spans 15 residues. V gave up 2 bases and J gave up 4 bases, with 12 bases separating them. The DNA for the CDR3 is TGTGCCAGCAGTTACCCACTTTTGGGATACAATGAGCAGTTCTTC. Protein product: CASSYPLLGYNEQFF.

This clonotype was seen only a few times. The chain couples TRBV4-2 to TRBJ2-2; 11 nucleotides match TRBD2. There are 18 residues in the CDR3. Per germline, CDR1 LGHNA and CDR2 YNFKEQ. V shed 1 base and J 0 bases; nucleotides not matched to a gene: 4. Here the CDR3 reads CASSQAGLADANTGELFF. DNA of the CDR3: TGTGCCAGCAGCCAAGCGGGACTAGCGGACGCGAACACCGGGGAGCTGTTTTTT.

This chain connects TRBV18 to TRBJ1-4, with D perhaps matching TRBD1 (5 bases). There are 14 residues in the CDR3. Germline V CDR1 and CDR2: KGHSH, LQKENI. Trimming removed 6 bases at V and 5 bases at J, with 13 bases between. Here the CDR3 DNA reads TGTGCCAGCTCCCTAGGACAAGACAATGAAAAACTGTTTTTT. This translates into CASSLGQDNEKLFF.

This clonotype was seen a handful of times. The V and J genes are TRBV18 and TRBJ2-5, with TRBD1 matching 7 bases. The CDR3 runs 14 residues. V gave up 8 bases and J gave up 5 bases; unmatched junction bases: 11. Germline CDR1 is KGHSH and CDR2 is LQKENI. CDR3 loop: CASRRQGIEETQYF. In DNA, the CDR3 is TGTGCCAGCCGCCGACAGGGTATTGAGGAGACCCAGTACTTC.

Comments on this clonotype: This may come from a read error, since a much larger clone is one base off. Since the CDR3 does not end with the conserved phenylalanine or tryptophan, this likely comes from a read error. The chain joins TRBV6-4 to TRBJ2-2; TRBD1 agrees at 9 bases. The V segment lost 10 bases and the J segment 4 bases; nucleotides outside the gene matches: 10. The CDR3 is 15 residues long. Germline CDR1 and CDR2: MRHNA and SNTAGT. The CDR3 nucleotides are TGTGCCACCTCCGGGACAGGGCTTATCACCGGGGAGCTGTTTCTT. As protein: CATSGTGLITGELFL.